A selection of T cell receptor beta chains follows, all from one sample in a study of blood T cell repertoires in COVID-19. Sequencing was performed with immunoSEQ multiplex PCR; in TCRdb, only in-frame clones are kept and a portion is missing. The profile covers hundreds of thousands of clones, with 83% appearing a single time and about 2.7% taken by the ten largest. The sequenced sample was peripheral blood. These receptors originate from a woman between 35 and 50 years old with active or convalescent COVID-19. CDR3s include the opening cysteine and the closing phenylalanine or tryptophan. A D gene is named only where the DNA matches it firmly. Only some rows state a clone size, as once, few, many or a class for expanded clones.

>TRBV7-9|.|TRBJ2-1|TRBD2
CASSLVSGGPNEQFF
TGTGCCAGCAGCTTAGTTAGCGGGGGCCCCAATGAGCAGTTCTTC
>TRBV5-1|.|TRBJ2-3|.
CASSLIVGAIPTDTQYF
TGCGCCAGCAGCTTGATCGTGGGAGCTATCCCCACAGATACGCAGTATTTT
>TRBV7-9|.|TRBJ1-2|.
CASSLLAGYTF
TGTGCCAGCAGCTTACTCGCGGGCTACACCTTC
>TRBV5-6|.|TRBJ1-5|TRBD1
CASRVSTGSNQPQHF
TGTGCCAGCAGAGTATCGACAGGGAGCAATCAGCCCCAGCATTTT
>TRBV6-2/TRBV6-3|few|TRBJ2-3|TRBD2
CASSYQPTSGMVADTQYF
TGTGCCAGCAGTTACCAGCCGACTAGCGGGATGGTCGCAGATACGCAGTATTTT
>TRBV5-4|.|TRBJ2-5|TRBD2
CASSSGLAGVVAPKGETQYF
TGTGCCAGCAGCTCGGGACTAGCGGGAGTGGTTGCACCAAAGGGAGAGACCCAGTACTTC
>TRBV5-4|.|TRBJ2-1|.
CASSLVLVADEQFF
TGTGCCAGCAGCTTGGTTTTGGTGGCGGATGAGCAGTTCTTC
>TRBV4-3|few|TRBJ1-2|.
CASSRTTGNYGYTF
TGCGCCAGCAGCCGAACGACAGGAAACTATGGCTACACCTTC
>TRBV25-1|.|TRBJ1-1|.
CASSEIGDRRNTEAFF
TGTGCCAGCAGTGAAATCGGCGACAGGCGGAACACTGAAGCTTTCTTT
>TRBV7-2|.|TRBJ2-2|TRBD1
CASSFDRGGELFF
TGTGCCAGCAGCTTCGACAGGGGCGGGGAGCTGTTTTTT
>TRBV9|.|TRBJ1-2|TRBD1
CASSADRAVSYGYTF
TGTGCCAGCAGCGCAGACAGGGCGGTTTCTTACGGCTACACCTTC
>TRBV18|.|TRBJ1-2|TRBD1
CASSRGTGVVDYTF
TGTGCCAGCTCACGGGGGACAGGGGTGGTTGACTACACCTTC
>TRBV9|.|TRBJ1-4|.
CASSRVGSTNEKLFF
TGTGCCAGCAGCCGCGTGGGGAGTACTAATGAAAAACTGTTTTTT
>TRBV24-1|.|TRBJ1-1|.
CATSDPREGQNTEAFF
TGTGCCACCAGTGATCCCCGAGAGGGACAGAACACTGAAGCTTTCTTT
>TRBV25-1|.|TRBJ1-1|.
CASSADLNTEAFF
TGTGCCAGCAGTGCTGACTTGAACACTGAAGCTTTCTTT
>TRBV2|.|TRBJ2-1|TRBD2
CASSEYAGGPSEQFF
TGTGCCAGCAGTGAATACGCGGGAGGGCCCTCTGAGCAGTTCTTC